This T cell receptor (beta chain) was observed in a study of CD8 T cells in Susac syndrome. The control group consisted of healthy donors matched for age and sex. TEMRA cells underwent FACS enrichment and CD8+ and CD4+ T cells underwent negative isolation. This CDR3 contains 13 residues. Germline loops: CDR1 SNHLY, CDR2 FYNNEI. The V end was cut by 2 bases, the J end by 2 bases, with 6 bases between. The RNA input was about 0.5 to 1 ug, and it was reverse transcribed with random hexamers. Amplification of TCR beta CDR3 by immunoSEQ multiplex PCR spanned 54 Vbeta and 13 Jbeta. TCRdb redid the calling of the immunoSEQ multiplex PCR reads with MiXCR, one entry per CDR3 protein. The table records 150,000 to 200,000 distinct CDR3 sequences, 80% to 95% of them present only once.

Sequenced sample: CD4+ T cells from PBMCs. The V and J genes are TRBV2 and TRBJ1-2; no definite D call. The TCR originated in a human donor in good health. The DNA for the CDR3 is TGTGCCAGCAGTGAAAGGGTAAACTATGGCTACACCTTC. It yields the protein CASSERVNYGYTF.